The following is a T cell receptor (beta chain) sequence with its context. Its specificity is not known. This CDR3 spans 15 amino acids. V lost 6 bases and J 5 bases, leaving 16 bases between the germline ends. CDR1 is SNHLY, CDR2 FYNNEI, per germline. These data originate in a study of CD8 T cells in ankylosing spondylitis. Overall study results and limits: Reportedly, matched ankylosing spondylitis synovial fluid was significantly enriched for disease-linked clones. Several of the motif variants were reported before in synovial fluid and blood from reactive arthritis. Those disease-linked clones were CD8+; they were also relatively rare in peripheral blood. For ankylosing spondylitis blood, a TCR beta motif of 7 or 8 highly homologous variants appeared characteristic.

In making TCR beta libraries, quantitative 5'-RACE with molecular barcodes was used. TCRdb independently ran MiXCR on the 5' RACE reads; one entry per CDR3 protein. Of around 450,000 distinct CDR3 sequences listed, 25% to 30% are singletons. The sequenced material came from blood, either unsorted or a sorted T cell fraction (not recorded which). The chain has TRBV2 and TRBJ2-2, with D possibly TRBD1 on 7 matching bases. The sequence came from a male donor with ankylosing spondylitis. CDR3 bases: TGTGCCAGCAGGGTGGAGACAGGGAGGACCGGGGAGCTGTTTTTT. It specifies CASRVETGRTGELFF.